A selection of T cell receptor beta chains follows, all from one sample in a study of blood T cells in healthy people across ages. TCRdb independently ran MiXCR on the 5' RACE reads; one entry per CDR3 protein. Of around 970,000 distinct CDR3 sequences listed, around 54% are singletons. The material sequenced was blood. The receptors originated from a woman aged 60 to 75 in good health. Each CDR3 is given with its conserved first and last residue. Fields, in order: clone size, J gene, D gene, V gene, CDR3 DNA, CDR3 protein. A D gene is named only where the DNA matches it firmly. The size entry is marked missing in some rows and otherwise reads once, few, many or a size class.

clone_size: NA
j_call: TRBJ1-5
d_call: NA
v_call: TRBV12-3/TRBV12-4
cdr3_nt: TGTGCCAGCAGTTTAGAGGCACACTATAGCAATCAGCCCCAGCATTTT
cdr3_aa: CASSLEAHYSNQPQHF

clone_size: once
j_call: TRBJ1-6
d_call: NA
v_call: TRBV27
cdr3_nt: TGTGCCAGCAGTTCCGACAGACGGGGCGCGAATTCACCCTTCCACTTT
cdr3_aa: CASSSDRRGANSPFHF

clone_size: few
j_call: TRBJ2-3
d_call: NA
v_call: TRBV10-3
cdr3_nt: TGTGCCGGGCGGACAGAAAGCACAGATACGCAGTATTTT
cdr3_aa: CAGRTESTDTQYF

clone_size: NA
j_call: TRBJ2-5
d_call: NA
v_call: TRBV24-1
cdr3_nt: TGTGCCACCAGTGATTTTCTTGGCGGAGCCCCCTCGGGGGAAGAGACCCAGTACTTC
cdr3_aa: CATSDFLGGAPSGEETQYF

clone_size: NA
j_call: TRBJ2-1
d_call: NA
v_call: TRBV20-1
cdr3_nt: TGCAGTGGGGTAGGACACAATGAGCAGTTCTTC
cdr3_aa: CSGVGHNEQFF

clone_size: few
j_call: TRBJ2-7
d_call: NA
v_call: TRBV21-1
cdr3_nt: TGTGCCAGCAGCAGCCAAAGCGGGCCCTACGAGCAGTACTTC
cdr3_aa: CASSSQSGPYEQYF

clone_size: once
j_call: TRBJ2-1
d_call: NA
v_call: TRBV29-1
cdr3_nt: TGCAGCTCGAGCCTAGTGTTAGGAGAGCAGTTCTTC
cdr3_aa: CSSSLVLGEQFF

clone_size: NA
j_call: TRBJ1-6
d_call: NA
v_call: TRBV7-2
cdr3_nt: TGTGCCAGCAGCCCTAGGGGAGGAGTTGGTTCACCCCTCCACTTT
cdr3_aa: CASSPRGGVGSPLHF

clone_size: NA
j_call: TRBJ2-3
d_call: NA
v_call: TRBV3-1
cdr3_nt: TGTGCCAGCAGCCGTCAAAGCACAGATACGCAGTATTTT
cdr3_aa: CASSRQSTDTQYF

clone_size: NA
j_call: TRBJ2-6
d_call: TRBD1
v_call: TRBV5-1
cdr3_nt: TGCGCCAGCAGCTCACAGGGGGCCCTTGGGGCCAACGTCCTGACTTTC
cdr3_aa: CASSSQGALGANVLTF

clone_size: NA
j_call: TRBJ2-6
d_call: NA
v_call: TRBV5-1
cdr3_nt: TGCGCCAGCAGCCCCCCCAAGACAGAGACACCTGGGGCCAACGTCCTGACTTTC
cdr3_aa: CASSPPKTETPGANVLTF

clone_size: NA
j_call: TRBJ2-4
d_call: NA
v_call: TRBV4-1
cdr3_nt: TGCGCCAGCAGCCAGCCCCTCGGGAGCAAAAACATTCAGTACTTC
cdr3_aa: CASSQPLGSKNIQYF

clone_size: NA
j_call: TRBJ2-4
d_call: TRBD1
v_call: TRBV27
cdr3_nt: TGTGCCAGCAGTTTGGGCCTCGGGACAGCAAAAAACATTCAGTACTTC
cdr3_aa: CASSLGLGTAKNIQYF

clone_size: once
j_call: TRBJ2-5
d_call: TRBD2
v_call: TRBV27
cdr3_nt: TGTGCCAGCACCTCTTTAGCGGGAAGAACCCAAGAGACCCAGTACTTC
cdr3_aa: CASTSLAGRTQETQYF

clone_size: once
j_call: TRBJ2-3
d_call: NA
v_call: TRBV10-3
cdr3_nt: TGTGCCATCAGTGAGTCGGTGAGGCTCACAGATACGCAGTATTTT
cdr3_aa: CAISESVRLTDTQYF

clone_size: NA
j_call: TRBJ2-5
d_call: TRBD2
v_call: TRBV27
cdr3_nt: TGTGCCAGCAGTGCGGGAGGATGGCACAATGAGCAGTACTTC
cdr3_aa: CASSAGGWHNEQYF

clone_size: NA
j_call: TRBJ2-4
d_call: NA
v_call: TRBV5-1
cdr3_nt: TGCGCCAGCAGCTTCCAGGGGGGGGCCAAAAACATTCAGTACTTC
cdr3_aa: CASSFQGGAKNIQYF

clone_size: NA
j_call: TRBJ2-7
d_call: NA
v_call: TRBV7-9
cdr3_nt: TGTGCCAGCAGCTTGAAGGGTACGTCGGACGAGCAGTACTTC
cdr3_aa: CASSLKGTSDEQYF

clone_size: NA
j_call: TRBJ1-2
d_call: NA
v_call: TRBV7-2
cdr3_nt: TGTGCCAGCAGCTTACCAGGGACGCCATATGGGGATGGCTACACCTTC
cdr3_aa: CASSLPGTPYGDGYTF

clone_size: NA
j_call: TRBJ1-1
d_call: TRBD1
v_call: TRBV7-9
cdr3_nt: TGTGCCAGCAGCTTAGTTGGGACAGCTCACTTGGAGGAAGCTTTCTTT
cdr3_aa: CASSLVGTAHLEEAFF

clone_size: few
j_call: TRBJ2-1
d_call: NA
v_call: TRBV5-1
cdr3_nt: TGCGCCAGCAGCTTGAGAGCAGATGAGCAGTTCTTC
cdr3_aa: CASSLRADEQFF

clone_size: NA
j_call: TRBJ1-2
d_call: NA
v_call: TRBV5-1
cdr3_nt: TGCGCCAGCAGCTGGGGTTCAGGAGGAGTGGGCTACACCTTC
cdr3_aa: CASSWGSGGVGYTF

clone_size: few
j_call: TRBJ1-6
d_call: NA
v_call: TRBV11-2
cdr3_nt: TGTGCCAGCAGCTTTCCGTTCCCCAGGTGGCCCGGACCCAGCTCCTATAATTCACCCCTCCACTTT
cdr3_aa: CASSFPFPRWPGPSSYNSPLHF

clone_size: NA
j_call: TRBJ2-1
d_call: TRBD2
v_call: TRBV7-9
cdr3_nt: TGTGCCAGCAGCTTAGCGCGAGGGACTAGCGGGAGGTGGGCCTACAATGAGCAGTTCTTC
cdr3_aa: CASSLARGTSGRWAYNEQFF

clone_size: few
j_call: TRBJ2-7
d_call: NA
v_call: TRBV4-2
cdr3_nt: TGTGCCAGCAGCCAAGATTTAGTCTCAACCTACGAGCAGTACTTC
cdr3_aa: CASSQDLVSTYEQYF

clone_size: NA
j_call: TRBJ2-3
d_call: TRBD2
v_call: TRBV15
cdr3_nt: TGTGCCACCAGCAGGGGAGGACTAGCGGGAGATACGCAGTATTTT
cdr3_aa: CATSRGGLAGDTQYF

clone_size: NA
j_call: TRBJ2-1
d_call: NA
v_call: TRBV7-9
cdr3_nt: TGTGCCAGCAGCTACTCAGGGGCTGAGCAGTTCTTC
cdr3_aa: CASSYSGAEQFF

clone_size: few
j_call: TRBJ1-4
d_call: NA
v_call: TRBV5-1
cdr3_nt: TGCGCCAGCAGCCAAAAACAGGGAGGAGGAGAAAAACTGTTTTTT
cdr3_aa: CASSQKQGGGEKLFF

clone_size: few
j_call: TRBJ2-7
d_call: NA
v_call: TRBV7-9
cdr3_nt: TGTGCCAGCAGCTCCCTGGGTAAAACCTACGAGCAGTACTTC
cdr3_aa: CASSSLGKTYEQYF

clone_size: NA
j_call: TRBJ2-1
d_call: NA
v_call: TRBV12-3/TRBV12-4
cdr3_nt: TGTGCCAGCACCCTTTATGGCCCTGACCGGTCCTACAATGAGCAGTTCTTC
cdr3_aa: CASTLYGPDRSYNEQFF

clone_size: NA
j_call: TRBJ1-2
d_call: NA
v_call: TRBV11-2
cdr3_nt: TGTGCCAGCAGCTTAGCATGGTTGGGGGATGGCTACACCTTC
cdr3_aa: CASSLAWLGDGYTF

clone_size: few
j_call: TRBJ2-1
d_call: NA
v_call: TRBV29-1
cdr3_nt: TGCAGCGCACCCTTGACCTACAATGAGCAGTTCTTC
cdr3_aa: CSAPLTYNEQFF

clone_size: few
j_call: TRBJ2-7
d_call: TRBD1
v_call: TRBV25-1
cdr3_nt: TGTGCCAGCAGTAGGACAGGGCTTACCGAGCAGTACTTC
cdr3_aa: CASSRTGLTEQYF

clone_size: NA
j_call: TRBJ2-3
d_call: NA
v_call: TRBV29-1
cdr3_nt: TGCAGCGTCGCAGGGATCGGCACAGATACGCAGTATTTT
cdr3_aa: CSVAGIGTDTQYF

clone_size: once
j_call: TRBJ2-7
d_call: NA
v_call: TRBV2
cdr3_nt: TGTGCCACGGGGGTGAGAGACGAGCAGTACTTC
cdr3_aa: CATGVRDEQYF

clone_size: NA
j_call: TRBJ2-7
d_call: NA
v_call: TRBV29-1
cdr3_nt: TGCAGCGTTGAACACCGACGGGACGAGCAGTACTTC
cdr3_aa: CSVEHRRDEQYF

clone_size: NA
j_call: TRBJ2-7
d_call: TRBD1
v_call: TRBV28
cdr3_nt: TGTGCCAGCAGTCCATCGACAGGGAGAGGCTACGAGCAGTACTTC
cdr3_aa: CASSPSTGRGYEQYF

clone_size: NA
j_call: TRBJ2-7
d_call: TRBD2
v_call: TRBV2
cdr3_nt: TGTGTAAGAGCGGGAGACTCCTACAATGAGCAGTACTTC
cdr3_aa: CVRAGDSYNEQYF

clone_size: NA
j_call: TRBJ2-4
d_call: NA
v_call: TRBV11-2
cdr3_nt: TGTGCCAGCAGTTCCTTTCAGAACATTCAGTACTTC
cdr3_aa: CASSSFQNIQYF

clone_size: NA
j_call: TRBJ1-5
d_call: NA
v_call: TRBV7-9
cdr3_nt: TGTGCCAGCAGCTCCGGAGGTTACAATCAGCCCCAGCATTTT
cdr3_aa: CASSSGGYNQPQHF

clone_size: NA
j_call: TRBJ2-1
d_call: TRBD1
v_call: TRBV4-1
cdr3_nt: TGCGCCAGCAGCCTGGAAGGCGGACAGGGGTTCTACAATGAGCAGTTCTTC
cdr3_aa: CASSLEGGQGFYNEQFF

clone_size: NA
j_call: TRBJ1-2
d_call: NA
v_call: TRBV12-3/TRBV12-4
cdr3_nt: TGTGCCAGCAGGGAGACAGGACAGTATGGCTACACCTTC
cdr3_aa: CASRETGQYGYTF

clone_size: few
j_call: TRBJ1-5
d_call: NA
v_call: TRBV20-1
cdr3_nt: TGCAGTGCTAGAAGTCTAGGACAGTTCAATCAGCCCCAGCATTTT
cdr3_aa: CSARSLGQFNQPQHF